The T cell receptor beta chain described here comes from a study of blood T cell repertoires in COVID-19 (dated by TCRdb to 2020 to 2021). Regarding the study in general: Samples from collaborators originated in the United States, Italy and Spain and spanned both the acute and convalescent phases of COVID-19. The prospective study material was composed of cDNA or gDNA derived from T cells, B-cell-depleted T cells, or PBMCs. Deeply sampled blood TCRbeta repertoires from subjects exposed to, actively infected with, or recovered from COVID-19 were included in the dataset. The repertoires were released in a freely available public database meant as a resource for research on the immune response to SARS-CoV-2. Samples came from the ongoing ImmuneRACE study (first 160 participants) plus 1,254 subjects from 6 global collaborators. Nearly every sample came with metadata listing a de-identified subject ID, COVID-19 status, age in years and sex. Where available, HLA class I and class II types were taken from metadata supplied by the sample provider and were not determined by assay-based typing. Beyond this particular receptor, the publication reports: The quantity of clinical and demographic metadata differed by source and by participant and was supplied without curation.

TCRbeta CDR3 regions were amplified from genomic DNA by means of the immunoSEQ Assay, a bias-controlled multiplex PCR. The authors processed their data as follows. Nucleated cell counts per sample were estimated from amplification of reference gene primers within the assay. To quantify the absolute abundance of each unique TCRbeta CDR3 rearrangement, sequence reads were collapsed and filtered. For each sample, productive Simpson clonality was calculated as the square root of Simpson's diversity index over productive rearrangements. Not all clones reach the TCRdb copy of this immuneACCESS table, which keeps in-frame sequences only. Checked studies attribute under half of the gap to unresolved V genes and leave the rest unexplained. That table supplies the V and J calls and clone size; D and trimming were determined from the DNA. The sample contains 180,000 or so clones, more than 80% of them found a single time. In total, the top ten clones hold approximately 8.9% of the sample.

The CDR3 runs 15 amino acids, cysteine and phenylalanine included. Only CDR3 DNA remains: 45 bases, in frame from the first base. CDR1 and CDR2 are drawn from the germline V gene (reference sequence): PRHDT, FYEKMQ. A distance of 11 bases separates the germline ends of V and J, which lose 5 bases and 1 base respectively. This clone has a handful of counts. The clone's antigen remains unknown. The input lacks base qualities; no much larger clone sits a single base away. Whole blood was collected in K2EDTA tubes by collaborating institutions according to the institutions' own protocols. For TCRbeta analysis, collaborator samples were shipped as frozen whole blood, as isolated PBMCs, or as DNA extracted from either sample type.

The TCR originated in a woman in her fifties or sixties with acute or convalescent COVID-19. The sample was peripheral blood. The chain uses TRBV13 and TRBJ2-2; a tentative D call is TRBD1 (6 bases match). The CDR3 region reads CASSRQVQNTGELFF. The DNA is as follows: TGTGCCAGCAGCCGACAGGTCCAGAACACCGGGGAGCTGTTTTTT.